Listed here are 32 T cell receptor beta chains from one sample, sequenced in a study of Graves' ophthalmopathy and Graves' hyperthyroidism. For repertoire sequencing, the TCR beta CDR3 regions were amplified from RNA transcripts. The authors performed first-round RT-PCR with HTBI primers and then a second-round multiplex PCR. From the multiplex PCR reads, TCRdb called clonotypes with MiXCR, one entry per CDR3 protein. The repertoire includes about 480,000 distinct CDR3 sequences, around an eighth of them detected once, and 8% to 10% sits in the top ten. Source material: blood. Receptors originate from a woman aged 25 to 45 with Graves' ophthalmopathy.

This clonotype showed up many times. This chain uses TRBV2 with TRBJ1-1; weak D call: TRBD1 (5 bases). This CDR3 has 17 residues. Germline CDR1 SNHLY, CDR2 FYNNEI. V was cut by 5 bases and J by 3 bases, with 22 bases left in between. The CDR3 region is CASSPAFGTRRDTEAFF. CDR3 in DNA: TGTGCCAGCAGTCCTGCTTTCGGGACTAGAAGGGACACTGAAGCTTTCTTT.

This clonotype was observed a single time. This chain uses TRBV12-3 or TRBV12-4 with TRBJ1-1, with D hard to call. There are 15 residues in the CDR3. V dropped 0 bases and J dropped 1 base, with 9 bases sitting between them. The CDR3 DNA reads TGTGCCAGCAGTTTAGCGACCGGAAAGAACACTGAAGCTTTCTTT. The encoded protein is CASSLATGKNTEAFF.

With regard to this clonotype: A much larger clone differs from this one at a single base, so this may be a read error. V usage is TRBV12-3 or TRBV12-4 and J usage is TRBJ2-7, with a tentative D call TRBD2 (6 bases). V gave up 6 bases and J gave up 3 bases, with 12 bases separating them. CDR3 length: 13 residues. CDR3 region: CASRGDSVYEQYF. The DNA for the CDR3 is TGTGCCAGCAGAGGGGACTCCGTCTACGAGCAGTACTTC.

This clonotype has at least ten counts. The chain combines TRBV18 with TRBJ1-1, with no clear D. This CDR3 has 14 residues. The V end was cut by 3 bases, the J end by 4 bases, with 12 bases between. Germline CDR1 KGHSH, CDR2 LQKENI. CDR3 in DNA: TGTGCCAGCTCACCGTCCAGGAATCCCACTGAAGCTTTCTTT. It is translated as CASSPSRNPTEAFF.

This clonotype occurred many times. CDR3: CAAIAWNTGELFF. The CDR3 DNA sequence: TGTGCAGCGATAGCGTGGAACACCGGGGAGCTGTTTTTT. The V call is TRBV6-2 or TRBV6-3, the J call TRBJ2-2, with D possibly matching TRBD2 (5 bases). This CDR3 has 13 residues. CDR1 and CDR2 from the germline V gene are MNHEY and SVGEGT.

Ten or more counts support this clonotype. The rearrangement uses TRBV7-9 and TRBJ2-5, with TRBD1 matching 7 bases. Unmatched junction bases numbered 14, after V lost 4 bases and J lost 3 bases. Germline assignment: CDR1 SEHNR and CDR2 FQNEAQ (reference sequence). The CDR3 is 17 residues long. CDR3 residues: CASSSRPDRVGKETQYF. CDR3 nucleotides: TGTGCCAGCAGCTCCCGCCCCGACAGGGTCGGGAAAGAGACCCAGTACTTC. Based on the CDR3 plus reference TRBV7-9 and TRBJ2-5, the full variable domain is DTGVSQNPRHKITKRGQNVTFRCDPISEHNRLYWYRQTLGQGPEFLTYFQNEAQLEKSRLLSDRFSAERPKGSFSTLEIQRTEQGDSAMYLCASSSRPDRVGKETQYFGPGTRLLVL.

This clonotype was observed many times. V is TRBV6-5 and J is TRBJ1-2; D gene uncertain. V was shortened by 2 bases and J by 5 bases, with 9 bases between the two germline ends. This CDR3 has 13 amino acids. Per germline, CDR1 MNHEY and CDR2 SVGAGI. The chain's CDR3 is CASSYASSYGYTF. DNA of the CDR3: TGTGCCAGCAGTTACGCCAGTAGTTATGGCTACACCTTC.

This clonotype was detected only a few times. The rearrangement joins TRBV29-1 to TRBJ1-5; no definite D call. CDR3 length: 13 amino acids. The germline V and J ends were trimmed by 4 bases and 2 bases, with 9 bases remaining between them. Germline V gene lookup returns CDR1 SQVTM and CDR2 ANQGSEA. Here the CDR3 DNA reads TGCAGCGTTGTCGAGGCAGGCAATCAGCCCCAGCATTTT. Translation: CSVVEAGNQPQHF.

The chain couples TRBV20-1 to TRBJ2-5; D is unclear. Trimming left V 5 bases short and J 0 bases short, with 7 bases between. The CDR3 is made up of 12 amino acids. Germline V lookup: CDR1 DFQATT, CDR2 SNEGSKA (reference sequence). The CDR3 sequence: CSALYYQETQYF. The CDR3 region has the DNA TGCAGTGCTCTATACTACCAAGAGACCCAGTACTTC.

This clonotype was counted ten times or more. The V and J genes are TRBV19 and TRBJ1-5; no firm D call. V was pared by 6 bases and J by 5 bases, with 20 bases between. The V gene's germline CDR1 is LNHDA and CDR2 SQIVND (reference sequence). This CDR3 region has 16 residues. As DNA, the CDR3 is TGTGCCAGTAGAAGTAGTGGGCAACGATATCATCAGCCCCAGCATTTT. It translates to CASRSSGQRYHQPQHF.

In this sample, this clonotype turned up many times. The J gene is TRBJ2-7, the V gene TRBV6-1; D not certain. Trimming cost V 7 bases and J 2 bases, with 15 bases left between them. The CDR3 is 14 residues long. Germline lookup yields CDR1 MNHNS and CDR2 SASEGT. Here the CDR3 reads CASKPVGNPYEQYF. The CDR3 nucleotides are TGTGCCAGCAAACCTGTAGGGAACCCCTACGAGCAGTACTTC.

This clonotype occurred many times. V is TRBV15 and J is TRBJ2-7; unclear D gene. CDR1 and CDR2 (germline): LNHNV, YYDKDF (reference sequence). With 0 bases removed from V and 3 bases from J, the gap between germline ends came to 12 bases. The length of the CDR3 is 15 residues. The CDR3 spells CATSRDRARLYEQYF. Here the CDR3 DNA reads TGTGCCACCAGCAGAGATAGAGCCAGACTCTACGAGCAGTACTTC.

J is TRBJ1-2 and V is TRBV4-2; a weak D match, TRBD1 (6 bases). Germline CDR1 LGHNA, CDR2 YNFKEQ. CDR3 size: 16 residues. Between the trimmed V and J ends, which lost 3 bases and 4 bases, there was a span of 18 bases. The CDR3 coding sequence is TGTGCCAGCAGCCACAAGTCTGCCCAAGGGGGCTATGGCTACACCTTC. Protein: CASSHKSAQGGYGYTF.

The sample holds many counts of this clonotype. The rearrangement joins TRBV7-2 to TRBJ1-4; TRBD1 aligns across 8 bases. Trimming at V came to 1 base and at J to 8 bases, leaving 3 bases not matched to a gene. Looked up from germline, CDR1 is SGHTA and CDR2 is FQGNSA. The CDR3 runs to 14 residues. CDR3 DNA: TGTGCCAGCAGCTTAGACAGGGGGGGAGAAAAACTGTTTTTT. Translation gives CASSLDRGGEKLFF.

This clonotype was seen repeatedly, ten times or more. The CDR3 loop reads CATSNLQSNQPQHF. CDR3 DNA sequence: TGTGCCACCTCGAACCTCCAGAGCAATCAGCCCCAGCATTTT. This chain links TRBV2 with TRBJ1-5, with unresolved D. The CDR3 is 14 residues long. CDR1 and CDR2 from the germline V gene are SNHLY and FYNNEI. Trimming stripped 10 bases from V and 1 base from J, with 14 bases between.

In its sample, this clonotype was seen many times. The chain couples TRBV7-9 to TRBJ2-7, with 10 bases lining up with TRBD1. The CDR3 contains 15 residues. The V gene's germline CDR1 is SEHNR and CDR2 FQNEAQ (reference sequence). Trimming at V came to 4 bases and at J to 5 bases, leaving 8 bases not matched to a gene. This chain's CDR3 is CASSSPGQGSNEQYF. CDR3 coding DNA: TGTGCCAGCAGCTCACCGGGACAGGGGTCCAACGAGCAGTACTTC.

This clonotype was seen repeatedly, ten times or more. The chain links TRBV12-3 or TRBV12-4 to TRBJ1-2; possible D gene TRBD1, 5 bases. The V and J ends lost 3 bases and 7 bases respectively, with 12 bases between them. The CDR3 sequence is 13 residues long. CDR3 loop: CASSFRGRVGYTF. The DNA of the CDR3 is TGTGCCAGCAGTTTTCGGGGGAGGGTTGGCTACACCTTC.

This clonotype was counted ten times or more. The chain joins TRBV15 to TRBJ1-1; D ambiguous. The germline V gene has CDR1 LNHNV and CDR2 YYDKDF (reference sequence). The ends were cut back, 4 bases at V and 1 base at J, with 7 bases in the middle. The CDR3 runs 13 residues. The CDR3 bases are TGTGCCACCAGCACGCACTCGAACACTGAAGCTTTCTTT. Translation: CATSTHSNTEAFF.

This clonotype was picked up a small number of times. The chain recombines TRBV12-5 with TRBJ2-2; 9 bases align to TRBD1. The CDR3 spans 17 residues. Trimming took 0 bases from V and 2 from J; bases not matched to a gene: 4. CDR1 and CDR2 (germline): LGHNT, FRNRAP. The CDR3 protein is CASGLVRGQGNTGELFF. CDR3 sequence (DNA): TGTGCTAGTGGTTTGGTACGGGGACAGGGCAACACCGGGGAGCTGTTTTTT.

This clonotype was seen ten or more times. The genes are TRBV12-3 or TRBV12-4 and TRBJ2-5, with 12 positions matching TRBD2. The CDR3 consists of 15 residues. V shed 7 bases and J 2 bases; nucleotides not matched to a gene: 5. The CDR3 here is CASTSTSGGQETQYF. CDR3 nucleotides: TGTGCCAGCACTTCGACTAGCGGGGGACAAGAGACCCAGTACTTC.

In this sample, this clonotype turned up many times. V gene TRBV7-2 combines with J gene TRBJ1-1; possible D gene TRBD1, 6 bases. This CDR3 contains 15 residues. In germline, CDR1 is SGHTA, CDR2 FQGNSA. Between the trimmed V and J ends, which lost 5 bases and 3 bases, there was a span of 16 bases. This chain's CDR3 is CASSPSTGRDTEAFF. CDR3 DNA sequence: TGTGCCAGCAGCCCTAGCACAGGGAGGGACACTGAAGCTTTCTTT.

This clonotype appeared many times. The rearrangement joins TRBV19 to TRBJ1-1, with D possibly TRBD1 on 5 matching bases. This CDR3 has 15 amino acids. V gave up 6 bases and J gave up 7 bases, with 21 bases separating them. Per the germline V gene, CDR1 is LNHDA and CDR2 is SQIVND (reference sequence). In DNA form, the CDR3 reads TGTGCCAGTAGGAACAGACGGGACGGAACTATTGAAGCTTTCTTT. It specifies CASRNRRDGTIEAFF.

Ten or more counts support this clonotype. This chain links TRBV7-2 with TRBJ1-1; a weak D match, TRBD1 (6 bases). This CDR3 comprises 14 residues. Per the germline V gene, CDR1 is SGHTA and CDR2 is FQGNSA. Trimming stripped 5 bases from V and 8 bases from J, with 18 bases between. The DNA for the CDR3 is TGTGCCAGCAGCCCCGGATGGGGGGGGACAGAAGCTTTCTTT. Translation: CASSPGWGGTEAFF.

This rearrangement joins TRBV27 to TRBJ1-1; possible D gene TRBD1, 5 bases. This CDR3 region has 14 residues. Trimming shortened V by 6 bases and J by 3 bases, and 14 bases separated the two germline ends. Germline V gene sequence: CDR1 MNHEY, CDR2 SMNVEV (reference sequence). CDR3 amino acids: CASSLFRGDTEAFF. As DNA, the CDR3 is TGTGCCAGCAGCCTCTTTCGGGGGGACACTGAAGCTTTCTTT.

This clonotype was seen a few times. The chain has TRBV25-1 and TRBJ2-5; perhaps D is TRBD1 or TRBD2 (6 bases each). CDR3 length equals 16 residues. Germline-derived CDR1 and CDR2 are MGHDK and SYGVNS. Trimming cost V 5 bases and J 5 bases, with 21 bases left between them. The DNA of the CDR3 is TGTGCCAGCAGTTCCTCTATAGGGGGGCGCGTGGAGACCCAGTACTTC. Its protein product is CASSSSIGGRVETQYF.

This clonotype showed up many times. The chain employs TRBV30 and TRBJ1-1; D may be TRBD1 (5 bases). Deletions cut 0 bases from V and 5 bases from J, with 19 bases between. The germline gives CDR1 GTSNPN, CDR2 SVGIG (reference sequence). This CDR3 contains 16 residues. CDR3 sequence reads: CAWSVQAAGRRTEAFF. The CDR3 DNA reads as TGTGCCTGGAGTGTACAGGCGGCGGGGAGGCGGACTGAAGCTTTCTTT.

This clonotype appeared many times. The chain recombines TRBV30 with TRBJ1-1, with unresolved D. The CDR3 runs to 13 residues. Germline V gives CDR1 GTSNPN, CDR2 SVGIG (reference sequence). The V end was cut by 0 bases, the J end by 4 bases, with 9 bases between. The CDR3 spells CAWSVQHFTEAFF. The CDR3, as DNA: TGTGCCTGGAGTGTACAGCATTTCACTGAAGCTTTCTTT.

V gene TRBV5-5 combines with J gene TRBJ2-5; 7 bases match TRBD2. Germline V gene data show CDR1 as SGHKS and CDR2 as YYEKEE (reference sequence). The CDR3 runs to 15 residues. V was pared by 4 bases and J by 3 bases, with 9 bases of the junction left unmatched. In DNA, the CDR3 is TGTGCCAGCAGCATCCCGGGACTACGAAAAGAGACCCAGTACTTC. Amino acid sequence: CASSIPGLRKETQYF.

This clonotype has at least ten counts. The chain couples TRBV4-1 to TRBJ2-7, with 9 positions matching TRBD1. Germline V gene sequence: CDR1 MGHRA, CDR2 YSYEKL. V shed 4 bases, J shed 6 bases, and the junction held 10 bases outside the gene matches. The CDR3 totals 15 residues. This CDR3 is CASSPKQGAVGEQYF. For the CDR3, the DNA is TGCGCCAGCAGCCCAAAACAGGGGGCAGTCGGCGAGCAGTACTTC.

V gene TRBV6-1 combines with J gene TRBJ2-4; 9 nucleotides align to TRBD1. Gene TRBJ1-2 matches the end of the DNA better, so the J call may be wrong. CDR1 and CDR2 from the germline V gene are MNHNS and SASEGT. This CDR3 is built from 16 residues. CDR3 sequence reads: CASSTGTGRTNYGYTF. CDR3 coding DNA: TGTGCCAGCAGTACCGGGACAGGGAGGACTAACTATGGCTACACCTTC.

This clonotype was recorded many times. The chain recombines TRBV20-1 with TRBJ2-5; the match to TRBD2 covers 7 bases. The CDR3 has 14 amino acids. Unmatched junction bases numbered 11, after V lost 5 bases and J lost 5 bases. The germline CDR1 and CDR2 sequences are DFQATT and SNEGSKA (reference sequence). CDR3 sequence: CSAPKAGTWETQYF. CDR3 sequence (DNA): TGCAGTGCTCCTAAAGCGGGGACCTGGGAGACCCAGTACTTC.

Of note for this clonotype: The CDR3 ends on some other residue instead of the conserved phenylalanine or tryptophan, so this is likely a read error. The V and J genes are TRBV19 and TRBJ1-5, with D hard to call. Germline CDR1 reads LNHDA; CDR2 reads SQIVND (reference sequence). This CDR3 region has 13 residues. Trimming pared 6 bases from V and 5 bases from J, leaving 11 bases between. The CDR3 DNA follows: TGTGCCAGTAGCTCCGGGCCAGATCAGCCCCAGCATTTG. Residues: CASSSGPDQPQHL.